This T cell receptor (beta chain) was profiled in a study of blood T cell repertoires in COVID-19 (dated by TCRdb to between 2020 and 2021). In the study overall: Samples covering the acute and convalescent phases of COVID-19 were provided by collaborators in the United States, Italy and Spain. The samples were drawn from the first 160 participants of the ongoing ImmuneRACE study and from roughly 1,300 subjects provided by 6 global collaborators. The repertoires were made available in a free public database intended to serve as a resource for research on the immune response to SARS-CoV-2. The material from the prospective study consisted of cDNA or gDNA derived from T cells, B-cell-depleted T cells, or PBMCs. Where HLA class I and class II types were available, the types were taken from metadata supplied by the sample provider, not from assay-based typing. The dataset comprised deeply sampled blood TCRbeta repertoires from subjects exposed to, actively infected with, or recovered from COVID-19. Sample metadata almost always included a de-identified subject ID, COVID-19 status, age in years and sex. Broad study findings and their caveats: Clinical and demographic metadata were provided uncurated, with the amount varying by source and participant.

In the prospective study, participants were roughly 18 to 95 years old, resided in 24 geographic areas of the United States, and were enrolled through a virtual design. To assign participants to cohorts, the prospective study relied on clinical history that participants themselves reported in a screening survey and a study questionnaire. Recovered participants in ImmuneRACE Cohort 3 were defined by two consecutive negative NP/OP PCR tests, clearance by a healthcare professional, or resolution of symptoms. In the prospective study, mobile phlebotomists collected whole blood, serum and a nasopharyngeal or oropharyngeal swab from each participant. Participants in the prospective study had the option to provide additional blood draws and questionnaires over an approximately 2-month period. Before DNA extraction, blood samples from the prospective study were shipped at room temperature or frozen. The immunoSEQ Assay, a bias-controlled multiplex PCR, was used to amplify TCRbeta CDR3 regions from genomic DNA. The study's processing was this. The number of nucleated cells in each sample was estimated by amplification of reference gene primers within the assay. To quantify the absolute abundance of each unique TCRbeta CDR3 rearrangement, sequence reads were collapsed and filtered. For each sample, productive Simpson clonality was calculated as the square root of Simpson's diversity index over productive rearrangements. Not all clones reach the TCRdb copy of this immuneACCESS table, which keeps in-frame sequences only. Checked studies attribute under half of the gap to unresolved V genes and leave the rest unexplained. The DNA gave D and trimming, while V, J and clone size come from that table. For this sample the table gives about 270,000 clones, of which 75% to 90% were detected only once. 2% to 2.5% of the sample rests with the top ten.

Comments on this clone: No antigen is known for it. No much larger clone is present one base from it, and per-base qualities are unavailable.

The sample comprised PBMCs or T cells enriched from blood (not recorded which). This clonotype originated in a woman between 18 and 29 years old who had recovered from COVID-19.

The nucleotide sequence reads as follows: TGTGCCAGCAGTGTGGCTCAGGGAGGAGATGGCTACACCTTC. It specifies CASSVAQGGDGYTF. The rearrangement joined TRBV2 to TRBJ1-2; a weak D assignment points to TRBD1 (5 bases agree). Deletion took 4 bases off V and 6 bases off J, with a span of 15 bases between the germline ends. From cysteine to phenylalanine, the CDR3 is 14 amino acids long. Only CDR3 DNA remains: 42 bases, in frame from the first base. The germline V gene specifies SNHLY as CDR1 and FYNNEI as CDR2.